Below, 20 T cell receptor beta chains from the same sample are listed, as sequenced in a study of blood T cells in healthy people across ages. Combining a sample-barcoded 5' primer with a J-beta primer mix, a second PCR ran for roughly 7 to 12 cycles. TCRdb independently ran MiXCR on the 5' RACE reads; one entry per CDR3 protein. The sample contains roughly 2 million distinct CDR3 sequences, around 48% of which appear only once. What was sequenced was blood. Every receptor here comes from a woman in her forties in good health.

The CDR3 nucleotides are TGCAGTGCTAGAGATTCGGATAATGGCTACACCTTC. Protein: CSARDSDNGYTF. The gene calls are TRBV20-1 and TRBJ1-2; D gene uncertain. Deletions cut 0 bases from V and 6 bases from J, with 8 bases between. Germline V gives CDR1 DFQATT, CDR2 SNEGSKA (reference sequence). This CDR3 has 12 residues.

The chain recombines TRBV28 with TRBJ1-5; 9 bases match TRBD1. This CDR3 contains 16 residues. Trimming at V came to 6 bases and at J to 6 bases, leaving 12 bases not matched to a gene. Germline lookup yields CDR1 MDHEN and CDR2 SYDVKM. CDR3 sequence: CASSPHLGTGSQPQHF. The CDR3 bases are TGTGCCAGCAGCCCTCATTTGGGGACAGGGAGTCAGCCCCAGCATTTT.

CDR3 nucleotide sequence: TGTGCCAGCCAATGGGGGTCCTACGAGCAGTACTTC. Its protein product is CASQWGSYEQYF. This chain connects TRBV2 to TRBJ2-7; either TRBD1 or TRBD2 may fit D (5 bases each). This CDR3 has 12 amino acids. Trimming cost V 8 bases and J 1 base, with 9 bases left between them. Germline CDR1 reads SNHLY; CDR2 reads FYNNEI.

This chain connects TRBV7-2 to TRBJ2-3, with a possible D match to TRBD2 (7 bases). Germline V gene data show CDR1 as SGHTA and CDR2 as FQGNSA. V was clipped by 3 bases and J by 5 bases, with 18 bases between them. This CDR3 comprises 16 residues. In DNA, the CDR3 is TGTGCCAGCAGCTTGGCTCCCGCGGGGGCGTTAGATACGCAGTATTTT. Translated, it gives CASSLAPAGALDTQYF.

V and J are TRBV7-2 and TRBJ1-1; D is unclear. This CDR3 has 16 amino acids. CDR1 and CDR2 (germline): SGHTA, FQGNSA. Trimming removed 5 bases at V and 0 bases at J, with 16 bases between. The CDR3 bases are TGTGCCAGCAGCCCCGTGAGAGTAAATATGAACACTGAAGCTTTCTTT. This sequence encodes CASSPVRVNMNTEAFF.

This clonotype turned up a few times. V is TRBV7-9 and J is TRBJ1-2; D call uncertain. The CDR3 runs 14 residues. V lost 4 bases to trimming and J lost 2 bases, with 11 bases between them. Germline assignment: CDR1 SEHNR and CDR2 FQNEAQ (reference sequence). DNA for the CDR3: TGTGCCAGCAGCTCGGTATCGGACAACTATGGCTACACCTTC. Translation gives CASSSVSDNYGYTF.

V gene TRBV7-3 combines with J gene TRBJ2-3; maybe TRBD1 (6 bases). V was pared by 3 bases and J by 4 bases, with 11 bases between. Germline loops: CDR1 SGHTA, CDR2 FQGTGA. The CDR3 totals 14 residues. CDR3 nucleotides: TGTGCCAGCAGCTTGGACCAGGGGCCAGATACGCAGTATTTT. Translation gives CASSLDQGPDTQYF. The whole variable domain, filled in from reference TRBV7-3 and TRBJ2-3, reads GAGVSQTPSNKVTEKGKYVELRCDPISGHTALYWYRQSLGQGPEFLIYFQGTGAADDSGLPNDRFFAVRPEGSVSTLKIQRTERGDSAVYLCASSLDQGPDTQYFGPGTRLTVL.

This clonotype was seen a handful of times. The rearrangement uses TRBV4-1 and TRBJ2-7; tentative D call: TRBD1 (6 bases). Germline loops: CDR1 MGHRA, CDR2 YSYEKL. Deletions cut 0 bases from V and 3 bases from J, with 12 bases between. The CDR3 extends over 15 amino acids. The CDR3 sequence is CASSQDLGQLYEQYF. The CDR3 DNA reads as TGCGCCAGCAGCCAAGATCTAGGACAGCTCTACGAGCAGTACTTC.

This clonotype was seen a handful of times. The CDR3 DNA is TGCGCCAGCAGCTCTCGGGTCGCAGGGGATTCACCCCTCCACTTT. As protein: CASSSRVAGDSPLHF. This chain uses TRBV4-3 with TRBJ1-6, with TRBD1 as a possible D gene (6 bases). The CDR3 covers 15 residues. The V end was cut by 5 bases, the J end by 8 bases, with 16 bases between. Germline values: CDR1 LGHNA, CDR2 YSLEER.

The chain combines TRBV7-2 with TRBJ1-2, with TRBD1 as a possible D gene (6 bases). With 0 bases removed from V and 7 bases from J, the gap between germline ends came to 15 bases. Germline V gives CDR1 SGHTA, CDR2 FQGNSA. CDR3 length: 15 amino acids. CDR3 nucleotides: TGTGCCAGCAGCTTAGCGGGCAGGGGTACTGGTGGCTACACCTTC. Translating it yields CASSLAGRGTGGYTF.

This clonotype was counted only a few times. The chain joins TRBV6-6 to TRBJ1-2; D is possibly TRBD1 (6 bases). Trimming shortened V by 4 bases and J by 6 bases, and 15 bases separated the two germline ends. This CDR3 comprises 14 residues. CDR1 and CDR2 from the germline V gene are MNHNY and SVGAGI (reference sequence). The CDR3 spells CASSFQQGFDGYTF. In DNA form, the CDR3 reads TGTGCCAGCAGTTTCCAACAGGGATTCGATGGCTACACCTTC.

This clonotype was detected a few times. The chain recombines TRBV28 with TRBJ1-2, with D maybe TRBD1 (5 bases). Germline V gene lookup returns CDR1 MDHEN and CDR2 SYDVKM. Trimming took 3 bases from V and 1 from J, leaving 9 bases between them. This CDR3 region has 14 residues. CDR3 residues: CASSFPDSNYGYTF. In nucleotides, the CDR3 is TGTGCCAGCAGTTTCCCTGACAGTAACTATGGCTACACCTTC.

The chain recombines TRBV5-5 with TRBJ1-2; 10 nucleotides agree with TRBD1. The trim removed 4 bases at V and 0 bases at J, leaving 6 bases unmatched. Germline assignment: CDR1 SGHKS and CDR2 YYEKEE (reference sequence). The CDR3 has 16 amino acids. The CDR3 nucleotides are TGTGCCAGCAGCAAAGGACAGGGGGGGACTAACTATGGCTACACCTTC. Translated: CASSKGQGGTNYGYTF.

This CDR3 is CASSQDLALTPLHF. The CDR3 region has the DNA TGCGCCAGCAGCCAAGATCTCGCTCTCACACCCCTCCACTTT. The gene calls are TRBV4-3 and TRBJ1-6; the D is unclear. Between the trimmed V and J ends, which lost 0 bases and 11 bases, there was a span of 11 bases. This CDR3 is 14 amino acids long. Per the germline V gene, CDR1 is LGHNA and CDR2 is YSLEER.

This clonotype was counted once. The rearrangement joins TRBV20-1 to TRBJ2-7; 9 positions match TRBD1. Germline V gene lookup returns CDR1 DFQATT and CDR2 SNEGSKA (reference sequence). The CDR3 is made up of 14 amino acids. The junction had 9 bases not matched to a gene; V was cut back by 6 bases and J by 3 bases. The CDR3 here is CSAASGQGFYEQYF. The CDR3 DNA reads TGCAGTGCCGCCTCGGGACAGGGTTTCTACGAGCAGTACTTC.

Points on this clonotype: One junction end disagrees with the germline gene, perhaps due to a read error. This chain links TRBV15 with TRBJ2-4, with unresolved D. Per the germline V gene, CDR1 is LNHNV and CDR2 is YYDKDF (reference sequence). There are 16 residues in the CDR3. DNA for the CDR3: TGTGCCATCAGCAGAGACCCTAAGACAATCTCGAACATTCAGTACTTC. Its translation: CAISRDPKTISNIQYF.

The chain carries TRBV27 and TRBJ2-3; D remains unclear. Looked up from germline, CDR1 is MNHEY and CDR2 is SMNVEV (reference sequence). Trimming removed 2 bases at V and 2 bases at J, with 8 bases between. The CDR3 contains 14 residues. The DNA of the CDR3 is TGTGCCAGCAGTTTACGGGTAGCCACAGATACGCAGTATTTT. Translated: CASSLRVATDTQYF.

The gene calls are TRBV29-1 and TRBJ2-5, with D perhaps matching TRBD1 (5 bases). Deletions cut 6 bases from V and 5 bases from J, with 13 bases between. The CDR3 is made up of 12 amino acids. CDR1 SQVTM and CDR2 ANQGSEA come from the germline V gene. The CDR3 spells CSVRPGLETQYF. CDR3 DNA sequence: TGCAGCGTGAGGCCAGGGCTGGAGACCCAGTACTTC.

This rearrangement joins TRBV7-2 to TRBJ2-5; maybe TRBD1 (5 bases). The CDR3 sequence is 17 residues long. Trimming pared 2 bases from V and 2 bases from J, leaving 18 bases between. Germline lookup yields CDR1 SGHTA and CDR2 FQGNSA. CDR3 sequence: CASSLRSRQGIQETQYF. The CDR3 DNA reads TGTGCCAGCAGCTTACGGTCTCGGCAGGGTATACAAGAGACCCAGTACTTC.

This chain uses TRBV12-3 or TRBV12-4 with TRBJ2-5; TRBD1 or TRBD2 may be the D gene (5 bases each). The CDR3 covers 16 residues. V lost 7 bases, J lost 1 base, and 19 bases lay in between. CDR3 region: CASKVRDGKRQETQYF. As DNA, the CDR3 is TGTGCCAGCAAGGTCCGGGACGGAAAACGCCAAGAGACCCAGTACTTC.